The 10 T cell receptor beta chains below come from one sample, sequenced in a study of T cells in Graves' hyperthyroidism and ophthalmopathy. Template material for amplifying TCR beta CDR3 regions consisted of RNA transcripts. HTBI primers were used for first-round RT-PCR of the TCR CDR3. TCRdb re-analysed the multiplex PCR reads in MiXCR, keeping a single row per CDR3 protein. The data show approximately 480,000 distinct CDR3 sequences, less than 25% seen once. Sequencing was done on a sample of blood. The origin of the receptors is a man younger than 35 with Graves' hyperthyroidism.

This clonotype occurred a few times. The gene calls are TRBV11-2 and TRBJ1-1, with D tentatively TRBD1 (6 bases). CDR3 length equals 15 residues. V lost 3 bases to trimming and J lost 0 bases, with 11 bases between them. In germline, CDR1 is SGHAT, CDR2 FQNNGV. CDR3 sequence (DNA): TGTGCCAGCAGCTTTTACAGGGCGATGAACACTGAAGCTTTCTTT. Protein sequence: CASSFYRAMNTEAFF.

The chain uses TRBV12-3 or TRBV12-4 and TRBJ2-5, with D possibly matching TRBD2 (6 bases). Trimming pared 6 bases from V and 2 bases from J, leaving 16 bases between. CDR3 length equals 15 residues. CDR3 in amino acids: CASSPPSRGQETQYF. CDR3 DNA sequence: TGTGCCAGCAGCCCCCCGTCCCGGGGGCAAGAGACCCAGTACTTC.

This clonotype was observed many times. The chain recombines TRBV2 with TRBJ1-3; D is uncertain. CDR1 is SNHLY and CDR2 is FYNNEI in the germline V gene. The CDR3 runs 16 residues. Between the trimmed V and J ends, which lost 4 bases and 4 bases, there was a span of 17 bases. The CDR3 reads CASSVGTGMKGNTIYF. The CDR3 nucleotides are TGTGCCAGCAGTGTGGGCACCGGTATGAAAGGAAACACCATATATTTT.

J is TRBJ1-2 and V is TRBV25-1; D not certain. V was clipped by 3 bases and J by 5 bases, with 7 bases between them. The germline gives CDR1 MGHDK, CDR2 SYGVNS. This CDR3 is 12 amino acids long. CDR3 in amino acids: CASSDYRYGYTF. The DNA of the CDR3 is TGTGCCAGCAGTGACTATCGTTATGGCTACACCTTC.

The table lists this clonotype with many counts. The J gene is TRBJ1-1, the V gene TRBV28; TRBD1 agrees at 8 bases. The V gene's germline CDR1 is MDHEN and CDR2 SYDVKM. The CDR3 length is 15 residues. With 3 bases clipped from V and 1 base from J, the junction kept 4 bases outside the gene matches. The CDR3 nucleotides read TGTGCCAGCAGTTTTTGGACAGGGCCGAACACTGAAGCTTTCTTT. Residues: CASSFWTGPNTEAFF.

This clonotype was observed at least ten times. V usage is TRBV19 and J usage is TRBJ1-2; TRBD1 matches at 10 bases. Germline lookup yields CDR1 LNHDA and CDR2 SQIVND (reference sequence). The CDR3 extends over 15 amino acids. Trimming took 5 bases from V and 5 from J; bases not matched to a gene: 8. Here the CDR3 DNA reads TGTGCCAGTAGTCAGGACAGGGGGATAAGTTATGGCTACACCTTC. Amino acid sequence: CASSQDRGISYGYTF.

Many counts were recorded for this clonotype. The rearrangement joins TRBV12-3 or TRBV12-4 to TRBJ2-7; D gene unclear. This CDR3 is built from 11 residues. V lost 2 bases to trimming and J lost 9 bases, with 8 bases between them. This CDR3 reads CASSLWTRQYF. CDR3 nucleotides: TGTGCCAGCAGTTTATGGACCCGGCAGTACTTC.

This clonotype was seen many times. CDR3 sequence reads: CATSPALGQGGFTEAFF. The DNA for the CDR3 is TGTGCCACGTCACCCGCCCTTGGGCAGGGAGGTTTCACTGAAGCTTTCTTT. V and J are TRBV6-4 and TRBJ1-1, with TRBD1 as a possible D gene (5 bases). Germline V gives CDR1 MRHNA, CDR2 SNTAGT. Trimming shortened V by 10 bases and J by 4 bases, and 28 bases separated the two germline ends. The CDR3 length is 17 residues.

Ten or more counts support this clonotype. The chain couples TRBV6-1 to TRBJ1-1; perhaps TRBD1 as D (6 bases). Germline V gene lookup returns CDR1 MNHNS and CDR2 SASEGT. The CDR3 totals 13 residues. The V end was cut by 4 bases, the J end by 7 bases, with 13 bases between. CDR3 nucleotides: TGTGCCAGCAGTGTACAGGGAGAGGATGAAGCTTTCTTT. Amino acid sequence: CASSVQGEDEAFF.

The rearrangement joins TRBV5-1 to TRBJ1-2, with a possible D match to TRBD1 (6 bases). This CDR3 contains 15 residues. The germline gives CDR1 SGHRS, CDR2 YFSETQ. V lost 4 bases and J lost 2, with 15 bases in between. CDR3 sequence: CASSLDGGANYGYTF. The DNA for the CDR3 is TGCGCCAGCAGCCTGGATGGGGGGGCAAACTATGGCTACACCTTC.